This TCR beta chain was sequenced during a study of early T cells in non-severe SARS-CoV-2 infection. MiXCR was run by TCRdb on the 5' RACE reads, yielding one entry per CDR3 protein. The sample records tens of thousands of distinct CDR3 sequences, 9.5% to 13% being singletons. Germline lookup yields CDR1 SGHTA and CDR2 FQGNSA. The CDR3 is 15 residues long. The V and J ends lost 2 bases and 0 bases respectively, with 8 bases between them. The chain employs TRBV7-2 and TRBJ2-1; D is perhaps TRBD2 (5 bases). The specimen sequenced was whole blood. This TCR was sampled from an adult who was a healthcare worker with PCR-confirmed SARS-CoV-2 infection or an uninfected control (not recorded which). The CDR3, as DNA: TGTGCCAGCAGCTTACTCGGGGTCTCCTACAATGAGCAGTTCTTC. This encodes CASSLLGVSYNEQFF.